Listed below are T cell receptor beta chains from one sample, sequenced in a study of shared clonotypes between healthy human individuals. Some clones are missing from TCRdb's copy, which holds only in-frame ones; the method was immunoSEQ multiplex PCR. The sample includes 230,000 or so clones, about 65% of them seen just once. What was sequenced was memory CD4+ T cells sorted from blood. These receptors all come from a man aged 30 to 39 in good health. Each CDR3 is given with its conserved first and last residue. A D gene is named only where the DNA matches it firmly. Clone size is shown for a subset of rows, as once, few, many or a class of expanded clone.

clone size: NA; J gene: TRBJ1-1; D gene: NA; CDR3 length: 12; V gene: TRBV5-4; CDR3 protein: CASSPQNTEAFF; CDR3 DNA: TGTGCCAGCAGCCCACAGAACACTGAAGCTTTCTTT
clone size: few; J gene: TRBJ2-3; D gene: TRBD2; CDR3 length: 13; V gene: TRBV11-3; CDR3 protein: CASSPGGWDTQYF; CDR3 DNA: TGTGCCAGCAGCCCGGGAGGTTGGGATACGCAGTATTTT
clone size: once; J gene: TRBJ1-1; D gene: NA; CDR3 length: 15; V gene: TRBV5-1; CDR3 protein: CASSWGGQPNTEAFF; CDR3 DNA: TGCGCCAGCAGCTGGGGGGGACAACCGAACACTGAAGCTTTCTTT
clone size: NA; J gene: TRBJ1-2; D gene: NA; CDR3 length: 14; V gene: TRBV30; CDR3 protein: CAWSVVRARYGYTF; CDR3 DNA: TGTGCCTGGAGTGTCGTCAGGGCTAGATATGGCTACACCTTC
clone size: NA; J gene: TRBJ2-3; D gene: NA; CDR3 length: 14; V gene: TRBV2; CDR3 protein: CASSESWSTDTQYF; CDR3 DNA: TGTGCCAGCAGTGAATCGTGGTCCACAGATACGCAGTATTTT
clone size: NA; J gene: TRBJ1-5; D gene: NA; CDR3 length: 16; V gene: TRBV19; CDR3 protein: CASSVTGPASNQPQHF; CDR3 DNA: TGTGCCAGTAGTGTAACAGGGCCGGCTAGCAATCAGCCCCAGCATTTT
clone size: few; J gene: TRBJ2-7; D gene: TRBD1; CDR3 length: 14; V gene: TRBV7-2; CDR3 protein: CASSRDRGPYEQYF; CDR3 DNA: TGTGCCAGCAGCCGGGACAGGGGGCCCTACGAGCAGTACTTC
clone size: once; J gene: TRBJ2-3; D gene: TRBD1; CDR3 length: 15; V gene: TRBV5-8; CDR3 protein: CASTKQGENTDTQYF; CDR3 DNA: TGTGCCAGCACCAAACAGGGGGAGAACACAGATACGCAGTATTTT
clone size: few; J gene: TRBJ2-1; D gene: NA; CDR3 length: 15; V gene: TRBV28; CDR3 protein: CASSLRSGNGNEQFF; CDR3 DNA: TGTGCCAGCAGTTTACGGTCCGGGAATGGCAATGAGCAGTTCTTC
clone size: NA; J gene: TRBJ1-4; D gene: TRBD1; CDR3 length: 14; V gene: TRBV28; CDR3 protein: CASSSYRGYEKLFF; CDR3 DNA: TGTGCCAGCAGTTCTTACAGGGGATATGAAAAACTGTTTTTT
clone size: NA; J gene: TRBJ1-2; D gene: NA; CDR3 length: 15; V gene: TRBV7-2; CDR3 protein: CASSLDRTVGRGYTF; CDR3 DNA: TGTGCCAGCAGCTTAGATAGGACAGTAGGACGAGGCTACACCTTC
clone size: NA; J gene: TRBJ2-1; D gene: TRBD2; CDR3 length: 14; V gene: TRBV6-1; CDR3 protein: CATLAGGSYNEQFF; CDR3 DNA: TGTGCCACACTAGCGGGAGGCTCCTACAATGAGCAGTTCTTC
clone size: NA; J gene: TRBJ2-3; D gene: TRBD2; CDR3 length: 15; V gene: TRBV5-4; CDR3 protein: CASSHGTSGKHTQYF; CDR3 DNA: TGTGCCAGCAGCCACGGGACTAGCGGGAAACATACGCAGTATTTT
clone size: few; J gene: TRBJ2-3; D gene: TRBD2; CDR3 length: 14; V gene: TRBV5-1; CDR3 protein: CATRRGGSTDTQYF; CDR3 DNA: TGCGCCACACGCCGCGGCGGGAGTACAGATACGCAGTATTTT
clone size: few; J gene: TRBJ2-6; D gene: NA; CDR3 length: 16; V gene: TRBV10-3; CDR3 protein: CAISGHANSGANVLTF; CDR3 DNA: TGTGCCATCAGTGGACATGCCAACTCTGGGGCCAACGTCCTGACTTTC
clone size: many; J gene: TRBJ2-7; D gene: TRBD1; CDR3 length: 16; V gene: TRBV4-2; CDR3 protein: CASSQEGTGGSYEQYF; CDR3 DNA: TGTGCCAGCAGCCAAGAGGGGACAGGGGGATCCTACGAGCAGTACTTC
clone size: many; J gene: TRBJ2-1; D gene: NA; CDR3 length: 15; V gene: TRBV10-3; CDR3 protein: CAISLNRASPYEQFF; CDR3 DNA: TGTGCCATCAGTCTCAACAGGGCATCCCCCTATGAGCAGTTCTTC